Listed below are T cell receptor beta chains from one sample, sequenced in a study of blood T cell repertoires in COVID-19. The repertoire was sequenced with immunoSEQ multiplex PCR; TCRdb's copy has only in-frame clones and lacks some. The sample lists around 81,000 clones, around 90% occurring once. Sequencing input: peripheral blood. The receptors derive from a man between 65 and 80 years old with acute or convalescent COVID-19. The CDR3 runs from the conserved cysteine through the conserved F or W. Fields, in order: clone size, V gene, J gene, CDR3 protein. Only part of the rows carry a size: once, few, many, or a class if the clone is expanded.

size: NA; V: TRBV28; J: TRBJ2-7; CDR3: CASSNYYEQYF
size: NA; V: TRBV4-3; J: TRBJ1-1; CDR3: CASSQDRESGWNTEAFF
size: NA; V: TRBV19; J: TRBJ2-2; CDR3: CASSTQFAGGLTGELFF
size: NA; V: TRBV6-5; J: TRBJ1-1; CDR3: CASSTTGDWGTEAFF
size: NA; V: TRBV12-3/TRBV12-4; J: TRBJ2-3; CDR3: CASSLVGSGGRYF
size: NA; V: TRBV5-1; J: TRBJ2-1; CDR3: CASSKGTSGREYNEQFF
size: NA; V: TRBV7-2; J: TRBJ2-3; CDR3: CASSTGRSWGTDTQYF
size: NA; V: TRBV15; J: TRBJ1-1; CDR3: CATSKIQDTEAFF
size: few; V: TRBV18; J: TRBJ2-1; CDR3: CASSPSLGGNEQFF
size: NA; V: TRBV18; J: TRBJ1-4; CDR3: CASSPGQNEKLFF
size: NA; V: TRBV7-2; J: TRBJ1-1; CDR3: CASTQDPNTEAFF
size: once; V: TRBV24-1; J: TRBJ1-4; CDR3: CATSDGRTGGNEKLFF
size: NA; V: TRBV7-2; J: TRBJ2-1; CDR3: CASSLGSSGRINEQFF
size: NA; V: TRBV4-3; J: TRBJ2-1; CDR3: CASGDRDYNEQFF
size: NA; V: TRBV28; J: TRBJ1-2; CDR3: CASSLTSGYGYTF
size: NA; V: TRBV28; J: TRBJ2-7; CDR3: CASSPWTEQYF
size: once; V: TRBV5-1; J: TRBJ2-1; CDR3: CASNPAGLGDEQFF
size: NA; V: TRBV10-3; J: TRBJ2-3; CDR3: CAITQDREPTDTQYF
size: NA; V: TRBV6-5; J: TRBJ1-1; CDR3: CASSDSLKNTEAFF
size: NA; V: TRBV5-1; J: TRBJ2-3; CDR3: CASSPSGGAVSDTQYF
size: NA; V: TRBV7-9; J: TRBJ1-5; CDR3: CASSLGHSNQPQHF
size: NA; V: TRBV5-1; J: TRBJ1-2; CDR3: CASSLRQGGYGYTF
size: few; V: TRBV20-1; J: TRBJ2-7; CDR3: CSAGTIYEQYF
size: NA; V: TRBV7-9; J: TRBJ2-3; CDR3: CASSLSGFGTDTQYF
size: NA; V: TRBV6-6; J: TRBJ1-1; CDR3: CASTAGRSTEAFF
size: NA; V: TRBV21-1; J: TRBJ2-7; CDR3: CASSKGGDWVRDRSYEQYF
size: NA; V: TRBV9; J: TRBJ2-1; CDR3: CASSPDRAGASYNEQFF
size: few; V: TRBV11-2; J: TRBJ1-2; CDR3: CASSLVGQGNYGYTF
size: NA; V: TRBV5-1; J: TRBJ1-4; CDR3: CASSPGTASRNEKLFF
size: NA; V: TRBV2; J: TRBJ2-1; CDR3: CASSEGLAGIYEQFF
size: NA; V: TRBV7-9; J: TRBJ2-6; CDR3: CASSPGQGAGGANVLTF
size: NA; V: TRBV9; J: TRBJ1-2; CDR3: CASSFGQGNYGYTF
size: NA; V: TRBV6-4; J: TRBJ1-1; CDR3: CASSEQSSTEAFF
size: NA; V: TRBV5-1; J: TRBJ2-2; CDR3: CASRSQQNTGELFF
size: NA; V: TRBV19; J: TRBJ2-1; CDR3: CASSPRGLAGSYNEQFF
size: NA; V: TRBV9; J: TRBJ2-6; CDR3: CASGTSVISGANVLTF
size: NA; V: TRBV7-9; J: TRBJ2-2; CDR3: CASSLAGVGGELFF
size: NA; V: TRBV9; J: TRBJ2-1; CDR3: CASSETGAFYNEQFF
size: NA; V: TRBV7-2; J: TRBJ2-7; CDR3: CASSFGGGGRYEQYF
size: NA; V: TRBV2; J: TRBJ1-6; CDR3: CASRSEAGVNSPLHF